The 27 T cell receptor beta chains reported below all come from one sample, sequenced in a study of shared clonotypes between healthy human individuals. Assay: immunoSEQ multiplex PCR; the TCRdb copy retains only in-frame clones and omits some. Of over 1.4 million clones detected, roughly 96% appear once; the ten largest clones hold about 1%. The sample was naive CD4+ T cells sorted from blood. Sample subset: CD45RA+ positively selected. The receptors here all came from a man in his thirties or forties in good health.

This chain uses TRBV7-9 with TRBJ1-6; D not certain. V gave up 2 bases and J gave up 10 bases, with 12 bases separating them. The germline gives CDR1 SEHNR, CDR2 FQNEAQ (reference sequence). The CDR3 length is 14 residues. CDR3 nucleotides: TGTGCCAGCAGCTTAAGGTTCCCGGAATCACCCCTCCACTTT. This gives the protein CASSLRFPESPLHF.

Points on this clone: Other DNA variants within this sample encode the same CDR3. The chain carries TRBV7-2 and TRBJ2-7; either TRBD1 or TRBD2 may fit D (5 bases each). V lost 5 bases to trimming and J lost 2 bases, with 10 bases between them. Germline CDR1 is SGHTA and CDR2 is FQGNSA. The CDR3 totals 13 residues. This chain's CDR3 is CASSGGPTYEQYF. Written as DNA, the CDR3 is TGTGCCAGCAGCGGGGGTCCCACCTACGAGCAGTACTTC.

The chain uses TRBV5-1 and TRBJ2-3, with 7 bases fitting TRBD1. CDR3 length equals 14 residues. V was pared by 4 bases and J by 2 bases, with 4 bases of the junction left unmatched. CDR1 and CDR2 (germline): SGHRS, YFSETQ. The CDR3 here is CASSQTGDTDTQYF. DNA of the CDR3: TGCGCCAGCAGCCAAACAGGGGACACAGATACGCAGTATTTT.

In this sample, this clone turned up a few times. This chain links TRBV2 with TRBJ1-4, with 7 bases identical to TRBD1. V was pared by 5 bases and J by 14 bases, with 5 bases of the junction left unmatched. Germline V gene sequence: CDR1 SNHLY, CDR2 FYNNEI. The CDR3 loop spans 11 amino acids. CDR3 bases: TGTGCCAGCAGTCAACAGGGGAGCCTGTTTTTT. This codes for CASSQQGSLFF.

CDR3 residues: CAWSPGYRTQYF. The CDR3 region has the DNA TGTGCCTGGAGCCCAGGTTACAGGACGCAGTATTTT. The gene calls are TRBV30 and TRBJ2-3, with TRBD1 as a possible D gene (5 bases). V was clipped by 3 bases and J by 9 bases, with 13 bases between them. The length of the CDR3 is 12 residues. CDR1 is GTSNPN, CDR2 SVGIG, per germline (reference sequence).

This clone is a singleton in its sample. The CDR3 is CASSYGTGTEAFF. CDR3 DNA: TGTGCCAGCAGCTACGGGACAGGCACTGAAGCTTTCTTT. The chain joins TRBV7-9 to TRBJ1-1, with 8 bases matching TRBD1. The CDR3 sequence is 13 residues long. V was clipped by 4 bases and J by 4 bases; unmatched bases: 2. Germline V gene data show CDR1 as SEHNR and CDR2 as FQNEAQ (reference sequence). Based on the CDR3 plus reference TRBV7-9 and TRBJ1-1, the full variable domain is DTGVSQNPRHKITKRGQNVTFRCDPISEHNRLYWYRQTLGQGPEFLTYFQNEAQLEKSRLLSDRFSAERPKGSFSTLEIQRTEQGDSAMYLCASSYGTGTEAFFGQGTRLTVV.

The V and J genes are TRBV7-9 and TRBJ2-5; a possible D gene is TRBD1 (5 bases). Trimming took off 1 base at V and 5 bases at J, with 14 bases between the two ends. Germline V gives CDR1 SEHNR, CDR2 FQNEAQ (reference sequence). The CDR3 is 15 amino acids. CDR3 protein: CASSLGDRVGETQYF. The DNA of the CDR3 is TGTGCCAGCAGCTTAGGAGACAGAGTGGGGGAGACCCAGTACTTC.

This chain joins TRBV7-2 and TRBJ2-3; D remains ambiguous. V lost 8 bases and J lost 9, with 12 bases in between. Germline values: CDR1 SGHTA, CDR2 FQGNSA. The CDR3 covers 11 residues. The CDR3 nucleotides are TGTGCCAGCGACCAAGGTGGCACGCAGTATTTT. It codes for CASDQGGTQYF.

The chain has TRBV5-6 and TRBJ2-1; 13 bases match TRBD2. This CDR3 is built from 18 residues. Trimming removed 2 bases from V and 1 base from J; junction bases left unmatched: 6. CDR1 is SGHDT and CDR2 is YYEEEE in the germline V gene. CDR3 bases: TGTGCCAGCAGCTTCAAGACTAGCGGGAGGCTGTCCTACAATGAGCAGTTCTTC. Translating gives CASSFKTSGRLSYNEQFF.

Details on this clone: Other DNA sequences in this sample translate to the same CDR3. The chain uses TRBV9 and TRBJ2-7; TRBD1 is a possible D gene (5 bases). V was clipped by 0 bases and J by 1 base, with 8 bases between them. The CDR3 has 14 amino acids. From germline, CDR1 is SGDLS and CDR2 YYNGEE. CDR3 amino acids: CASSVGGSSYEQYF. CDR3 DNA: TGTGCCAGCAGCGTAGGGGGCTCATCCTACGAGCAGTACTTC. Variable domain in full (rest from reference TRBV9 and TRBJ2-7): DSGVTQTPKHLITATGQRVTLRCSPRSGDLSVYWYQQSLDQGLQFLIQYYNGEERAKGNILERFSAQQFPDLHSELNLSSLELGDSALYFCASSVGGSSYEQYFGPGTRLTVT.

CDR3 amino acids: CASSGGTGFSGELFF. The CDR3 bases are TGTGCCAGCAGCGGAGGGACAGGGTTTAGCGGGGAGCTGTTTTTT. This chain connects TRBV9 to TRBJ2-2, with 9 bases aligning to TRBD1. Trimming cost V 3 bases and J 7 bases; bases outside gene matches: 7. The germline V gene encodes CDR1 SGDLS and CDR2 YYNGEE. The CDR3 runs to 15 residues. The complete variable domain, with remaining parts taken from reference TRBV9 and TRBJ2-2, reads DSGVTQTPKHLITATGQRVTLRCSPRSGDLSVYWYQQSLDQGLQFLIQYYNGEERAKGNILERFSAQQFPDLHSELNLSSLELGDSALYFCASSGGTGFSGELFFGEGSRLTVL.

V and J are TRBV14 and TRBJ2-1; 12 bases are shared with TRBD2. Trimming removed 2 bases from V and 9 bases from J; junction bases left unmatched: 5. The CDR3 runs 15 residues. CDR1 and CDR2 from the germline V gene are SGHDN and FVKESK. The CDR3 DNA reads as TGTGCCAGCAGCCAACTAGCGGGAGGGGGAGGTGAGCAGTTCTTC. Residues: CASSQLAGGGGEQFF. Combining the CDR3 with reference TRBV14 and TRBJ2-1 gives the whole variable domain EAGVTQFPSHSVIEKGQTVTLRCDPISGHDNLYWYRRVMGKEIKFLLHFVKESKQDESGMPNNRFLAERTGGTYSTLKVQPAELEDSGVYFCASSQLAGGGGEQFFGPGTRLTVL.

The chain uses TRBV13 and TRBJ2-7; D possibly corresponds to TRBD1 (6 bases). Germline V CDR1 and CDR2: PRHDT, FYEKMQ (reference sequence). Between the trimmed V and J ends, which lost 5 bases and 2 bases, there was a span of 16 bases. The CDR3 extends over 15 amino acids. DNA for the CDR3: TGTGCCAGCAGCCTCCGGGACACCTTAACCTACGAGCAGTACTTC. Residues: CASSLRDTLTYEQYF.

This chain links TRBV6-1 with TRBJ1-1, with a possible D match to TRBD1 (6 bases). This CDR3 spans 15 amino acids. V lost 6 bases and J 4 bases, leaving 18 bases between the germline ends. Germline CDR1 and CDR2: MNHNS and SASEGT. The CDR3 sequence: CASRAGGARGTEAFF. The CDR3 DNA reads as TGTGCCAGCAGGGCGGGGGGGGCGCGTGGCACTGAAGCTTTCTTT.

The chain joins TRBV30 to TRBJ1-4; D unclear. Germline values: CDR1 GTSNPN, CDR2 SVGIG (reference sequence). This CDR3 comprises 12 residues. Trimming shortened V by 3 bases and J by 8 bases, and 10 bases separated the two germline ends. CDR3 protein: CAWSLRREKLFF. The DNA of the CDR3 is TGTGCCTGGAGCCTCAGGAGGGAAAAACTGTTTTTT.

In this sample, this clone turned up once. V gene TRBV28 combines with J gene TRBJ2-1; the D gene could be TRBD1 or TRBD2 (5 bases each). CDR1 and CDR2 from the germline V gene are MDHEN and SYDVKM. Trimming took off 6 bases at V and 0 bases at J, with 15 bases between the two ends. This CDR3 has 16 residues. CDR3 coding DNA: TGTGCCAGCAGCAGGGTGGCGGGCAGCTCCTACAATGAGCAGTTCTTC. It codes for CASSRVAGSSYNEQFF.

The rearrangement uses TRBV7-2 and TRBJ2-5; TRBD1 is a possible D gene (5 bases). With 1 base removed from V and 7 bases from J, the gap between germline ends came to 13 bases. Germline lookup yields CDR1 SGHTA and CDR2 FQGNSA. The CDR3 sequence is 14 residues long. The CDR3 nucleotides are TGTGCCAGCAGCTTAGTTGGGGCCCCTCGGACCCAGTACTTC. Its translation: CASSLVGAPRTQYF.

The CDR3, as DNA: TGCAGCGTTTTTGAGGCCTACGAGCAGTACTTC. Translated, it gives CSVFEAYEQYF. The rearrangement links TRBV29-1 to TRBJ2-7; D ambiguous. V dropped 5 bases and J dropped 2 bases, with 7 bases sitting between them. CDR3 size: 11 residues. Germline V CDR1 and CDR2: SQVTM, ANQGSEA.

CDR3 in DNA: TGCGCCAGCAGCCAGATGCCTAGCGGGAGGGCCTTGGATGGAGGTGAGCAGTTCTTC. It yields the protein CASSQMPSGRALDGGEQFF. The chain links TRBV4-1 to TRBJ2-1, with 12 bases that match TRBD2. V shed 3 bases and J 9 bases; nucleotides not matched to a gene: 18. The CDR3 runs to 19 residues. Germline CDR1 reads MGHRA; CDR2 reads YSYEKL.

The chain couples TRBV28 to TRBJ1-1; D is uncertain. CDR3 length: 15 amino acids. V lost 5 bases to trimming and J lost 3 bases, with 16 bases between them. CDR1 and CDR2 (germline): MDHEN, SYDVKM. The CDR3 DNA sequence: TGTGCCAGCAGTCCGGGCGCGGCAGGCGACACTGAAGCTTTCTTT. Translation: CASSPGAAGDTEAFF.

V is TRBV6-5 and J is TRBJ2-1; D may be TRBD2 (6 bases). From germline, CDR1 is MNHEY and CDR2 SVGAGI. This CDR3 has 15 amino acids. Trimming removed 6 bases at V and 0 bases at J, with 12 bases between. The CDR3 spells CASSRTGDSYNEQFF. The CDR3 DNA follows: TGTGCCAGCAGCCGAACGGGAGACTCCTACAATGAGCAGTTCTTC.

The chain carries TRBV30 and TRBJ2-7; 8 nucleotides agree with TRBD2. Trimming removed 3 bases from V and 0 bases from J; junction bases left unmatched: 4. The CDR3 has 14 amino acids. Germline V gives CDR1 GTSNPN, CDR2 SVGIG (reference sequence). CDR3 in amino acids: CAWRETSASYEQYF. The CDR3 DNA reads as TGTGCCTGGAGGGAGACTAGCGCCTCCTACGAGCAGTACTTC.

V and J are TRBV10-3 and TRBJ1-1, with D unclear. CDR1 is ENHRY and CDR2 is SYGVKD in the germline V gene. Trimming removed 0 bases from V and 6 bases from J, with 8 bases in between. The CDR3 has 13 residues. This CDR3 is CAISESDLPEAFF. CDR3 nucleotides: TGTGCCATCAGTGAGTCGGACCTGCCTGAAGCTTTCTTT.

This rearrangement joins TRBV5-1 to TRBJ2-2, with 9 positions matching TRBD1. This CDR3 has 16 residues. CDR1 SGHRS and CDR2 YFSETQ come from the germline V gene. After removal of 1 base from V and 5 bases from J, the junction contained 6 bases not matched to a gene. The DNA of the CDR3 is TGCGCCAGCAGCTTGTACGGGACAGGGCCAACCGGGGAGCTGTTTTTT. The encoded protein is CASSLYGTGPTGELFF.

This sequence joins TRBV29-1 and TRBJ2-5; tentatively, D is TRBD2 (5 bases). The germline V gene has CDR1 SQVTM and CDR2 ANQGSEA. The germline V and J ends were trimmed by 3 bases and 0 bases, with 11 bases remaining between them. The CDR3 extends over 14 amino acids. CDR3 amino acids: CSVESSRDQETQYF. The DNA of the CDR3 is TGCAGCGTTGAGTCTAGCAGAGACCAAGAGACCCAGTACTTC.

The chain couples TRBV10-3 to TRBJ1-2, with TRBD1 as a possible D gene (5 bases). The V end was cut by 1 base, the J end by 7 bases, with 10 bases between. Germline V lookup: CDR1 ENHRY, CDR2 SYGVKD. The CDR3 has 13 amino acids. This chain's CDR3 is CAISEYTGGGYTF. CDR3 sequence (DNA): TGTGCCATCAGTGAGTATACAGGTGGTGGCTACACCTTC.

V is TRBV10-1 and J is TRBJ2-2; a weak D match, TRBD1 (6 bases). Germline CDR1 is WNHNN and CDR2 is SYGVQD (reference sequence). CDR3 length: 13 amino acids. Trimming took 2 bases from V and 5 from J, leaving 6 bases between them. The CDR3 nucleotides are TGCGCCAGCAGTGAGACAGGGACCGGGGAGCTGTTTTTT. Its translation: CASSETGTGELFF.